These 10 T cell receptor beta chains share one sample of origin, sequenced in a study of blood T cell repertoires in COVID-19. Profiled with immunoSEQ multiplex PCR; TCRdb holds only in-frame clones, not every one. The sample holds 140,000 or so clones, roughly 80% seen once. The sample was PBMCs or T cells enriched from blood (not recorded which). The receptors were sampled from a woman aged 40-49 years who had recovered from COVID-19.

The V and J genes are TRBV6-5 and TRBJ1-6, with unresolved D. With 2 bases removed from V and 9 bases from J, the gap between germline ends came to 5 bases. The CDR3 is made up of 12 amino acids. Germline V gives CDR1 MNHEY, CDR2 SVGAGI. CDR3 coding DNA: TGTGCCAGCAGTTACGACATTTCACCCCTCCACTTT. It specifies CASSYDISPLHF.

This clone was observed a handful of times. The gene calls are TRBV18 and TRBJ2-2, with 8 nucleotides matching TRBD2. J lost 1 base, V lost 4 bases, and 2 bases had no gene match. CDR1 and CDR2 (germline): KGHSH, LQKENI. The CDR3 has 15 residues. CDR3 amino acids: CASSRSGVNTGELFF. CDR3 DNA: TGTGCCAGCTCACGTAGCGGGGTGAACACCGGGGAGCTGTTTTTT.

The chain carries TRBV5-4 and TRBJ1-1, with a tentative D call TRBD1 (5 bases). Per germline, CDR1 SGHNT and CDR2 YYREEE (reference sequence). This CDR3 contains 15 residues. V was cut by 0 bases and J by 10 bases, with 19 bases left in between. The CDR3 region has the DNA TGTGCCAGCAGCTTGGCCGGCGGGACCACAGGACCAGCTTTCTTT. Protein: CASSLAGGTTGPAFF. Together with reference TRBV5-4 and TRBJ1-1, the CDR3 gives the full variable domain: ETGVTQSPTHLIKTRGQQVTLRCSSQSGHNTVSWYQQALGQGPQFIFQYYREEENGRGNFPPRFSGLQFPNYSSELNVNALELDDSALYLCASSLAGGTTGPAFFGQGTRLTVV.

The chain employs TRBV2 and TRBJ1-6, with D possibly being TRBD1 (5 bases). Germline values: CDR1 SNHLY, CDR2 FYNNEI. V was trimmed by 6 bases and J by 2 bases, leaving 17 bases between them. This CDR3 has 17 amino acids. The CDR3 DNA is TGTGCCAGCAGGGCGAGTCCAGGGCAACCCTATAATTCACCCCTCCACTTT. Protein product: CASRASPGQPYNSPLHF.

This chain connects TRBV9 to TRBJ1-5; D may be TRBD1 (6 bases). Deletions cut 0 bases from V and 7 bases from J, with 14 bases between. The CDR3 consists of 15 residues. Germline V lookup: CDR1 SGDLS, CDR2 YYNGEE. The CDR3 loop is CASSVASGVGQPQHF. The DNA of the CDR3 is TGTGCCAGCAGCGTAGCTTCAGGGGTGGGCCAGCCCCAGCATTTT.

The rearrangement links TRBV2 to TRBJ1-5; the match to TRBD1 covers 7 bases. The CDR3 contains 15 residues. V dropped 8 bases and J dropped 0; count of bases not matched to a gene: 7. The germline gives CDR1 SNHLY, CDR2 FYNNEI. This CDR3 is CASVQGVDSNQPQHF. The CDR3, as DNA: TGTGCCAGCGTCCAGGGGGTCGATAGCAATCAGCCCCAGCATTTT.

The chain uses TRBV7-9 and TRBJ1-1; D uncertain. The germline V gene encodes CDR1 SEHNR and CDR2 FQNEAQ (reference sequence). There are 15 residues in the CDR3. V was pared by 5 bases and J by 7 bases, with 20 bases between. CDR3 residues: CASSPRNDILIEAFF. CDR3 nucleotides: TGTGCCAGCAGCCCCAGGAACGATATACTTATTGAAGCTTTCTTT.

The chain recombines TRBV11-3 with TRBJ2-5, with TRBD2 matching over 7 bases. Trimming at V came to 1 base and at J to 3 bases, leaving 5 bases not matched to a gene. CDR1 and CDR2 (germline): SGHNT, YENEEA. CDR3 length equals 15 residues. CDR3 amino acids: CASSLGSLAEETQYF. CDR3 nucleotide sequence: TGTGCCAGCAGCTTAGGGTCTCTAGCGGAAGAGACCCAGTACTTC.

The chain carries TRBV11-2 and TRBJ2-7; TRBD2 might be the D (5 bases). CDR3 length: 13 residues. Germline-derived CDR1 and CDR2 are SGHAT and FQNNGV. Trimming took off 1 base at V and 5 bases at J, with 9 bases between the two ends. CDR3 protein: CASSLVGVDEQYF. As DNA, the CDR3 is TGTGCCAGCAGCTTAGTCGGGGTTGACGAGCAGTACTTC.

The gene calls are TRBV7-6 and TRBJ2-3, with 9 bases that match TRBD1. CDR3 length equals 18 residues. The germline V gene has CDR1 SGHVS and CDR2 FNYEAQ. After removal of 4 bases from V and 4 bases from J, the junction contained 15 bases not matched to a gene. The CDR3 sequence: CASSSTAGTGRYADTQYF. Here the CDR3 DNA reads TGTGCCAGCAGCTCAACTGCCGGGACAGGGCGATATGCAGATACGCAGTATTTT.